Listed below are T cell receptor beta chains from one sample, sequenced in a study of blood T cell repertoires in COVID-19. Generated by immunoSEQ multiplex PCR, the TCRdb table keeps only in-frame clones and is missing some. In the table there are some 100,000 clones, about 91% of which are singletons. The specimen was peripheral blood. The receptors were sampled from a woman between 70 and 85 years old with acute or convalescent COVID-19. The CDR3 runs from the conserved cysteine through the conserved F or W. The D gene is left open where the match is weak. Expanded clones get a size class; other rows say once, few or many, or leave the size out.

j_call	v_call	clone_size	d_call	cdr3_aa	cdr3_nt
TRBJ1-1	TRBV9	few	-	CASSVAGGSTEAFF	TGTGCCAGCAGCGTAGCCGGGGGAAGTACTGAAGCTTTCTTT
TRBJ2-3	TRBV27	-	-	CASSLGQGKSTDTQYF	TGTGCCAGCAGTTTGGGGCAGGGGAAAAGCACAGATACGCAGTATTTT
TRBJ2-1	TRBV7-8	-	-	CASSLVTGNEQFF	TGTGCCAGCAGCTTAGTTACAGGCAATGAGCAGTTCTTC
TRBJ2-7	TRBV3-1/TRBV3-2	few	-	CASSSQGTLSSYEQYF	TGTGCCAGCAGCTCTCAGGGGACCTTAAGCTCCTACGAGCAGTACTTC
TRBJ2-1	TRBV14	-	-	CASSPGTGLQFF	TGTGCCAGCAGTCCTGGGACTGGCCTCCAGTTCTTC
TRBJ1-1	TRBV29-1	-	-	CSVGARNFRANTEAFF	TGCAGCGTTGGGGCGAGAAATTTCCGAGCGAACACTGAAGCTTTCTTT
TRBJ2-3	TRBV7-9	-	-	CASSLGSTDTQYF	TGTGCCAGCAGCTTGGGCAGCACAGATACGCAGTATTTT
TRBJ1-2	TRBV21-1	-	-	CASSLVQGTYGYTF	TGTGCCAGCAGCTTGGTACAGGGGACCTATGGCTACACCTTC
TRBJ1-1	TRBV4-1	-	TRBD1	CASSQDGDRGNTEAFF	TGCGCCAGCAGCCAAGATGGCGACAGGGGGAACACTGAAGCTTTCTTT
TRBJ2-3	TRBV12-5	-	TRBD1	CASGLVLGQGTTDTQYF	TGTGCTAGTGGTTTGGTTTTGGGACAGGGAACCACAGATACGCAGTATTTT
TRBJ2-7	TRBV5-1	-	TRBD2	CASSLGTSGSFRYEQYF	TGCGCCAGCAGCTTAGGGACTAGCGGGAGTTTTCGCTACGAGCAGTACTTC
TRBJ2-7	TRBV3-1/TRBV3-2	-	-	CASSQTTSFEQYF	TGTGCCAGCAGCCAAACAACTAGTTTCGAGCAGTACTTC
TRBJ2-1	TRBV27	once	TRBD2	CASSLLAGPYNEQFF	TGTGCCAGCAGTCTCCTAGCGGGTCCCTACAATGAGCAGTTCTTC
TRBJ2-3	TRBV6-5	-	TRBD1	CASSWTGGSGDTQYF	TGTGCCAGCAGTTGGACAGGGGGCTCAGGTGATACGCAGTATTTT
TRBJ2-3	TRBV6-2/TRBV6-3	-	-	CASSLLSTVTDTQYF	TGTGCCAGCAGCCTACTTTCCACAGTGACAGATACGCAGTATTTT
TRBJ1-1	TRBV4-2	-	-	CASSQEGRGGEAFF	TGTGCCAGCAGCCAAGAGGGTAGGGGGGGTGAAGCTTTCTTT
TRBJ2-7	TRBV24-1	-	-	CATSDPFDRPTEQYF	TGTGCCACCAGTGATCCCTTCGACAGACCTACCGAGCAGTACTTC
TRBJ2-2	TRBV24-1	-	TRBD2	CATSDLAGGDTGELFF	TGTGCCACCAGTGATCTGGCGGGAGGGGACACCGGGGAGCTGTTTTTT
TRBJ1-3	TRBV7-9	-	-	CASSLTLQGTGNTIYF	TGTGCCAGCAGCTTAACCCTACAGGGCACTGGAAACACCATATATTTT
TRBJ2-1	TRBV2	-	TRBD2	CASSLRGGSSYNEQFF	TGTGCCAGCAGTCTGCGGGGGGGGTCCTCCTACAATGAGCAGTTCTTC
TRBJ1-2	TRBV5-4	-	TRBD1	CASSFGTGKGGYTF	TGTGCCAGCAGCTTCGGGACAGGGAAGGGTGGCTACACCTTC
TRBJ1-2	TRBV3-1/TRBV3-2	once	TRBD1	CASSRGQGAKGYTF	TGTGCCAGCAGCCGAGGACAGGGGGCGAAGGGCTACACCTTC
TRBJ2-1	TRBV2	-	-	CASRVMSSYNEQFF	TGTGCCAGCAGAGTGATGAGCTCCTACAATGAGCAGTTCTTC
TRBJ1-2	TRBV15	-	-	CATSRVGTPQWDYGYTF	TGTGCCACCAGCAGAGTCGGGACACCCCAGTGGGACTATGGCTACACCTTC
TRBJ2-7	TRBV27	-	-	CASSLSRSYEQYF	TGTGCCAGCAGTTTATCGCGGTCCTACGAGCAGTACTTC
TRBJ2-7	TRBV28	-	TRBD2	CASIPLAGTYEQYF	TGTGCCAGCATCCCACTAGCGGGCACCTACGAGCAGTACTTC
TRBJ2-1	TRBV5-1	-	-	CASSLEPITSYNEQFF	TGCGCCAGCAGCTTGGAGCCAATAACTTCCTACAATGAGCAGTTCTTC
TRBJ2-7	TRBV19	once	TRBD2	CASGLSGNPYEQYF	TGTGCCAGTGGACTTAGCGGGAATCCCTACGAGCAGTACTTC
TRBJ1-2	TRBV2	-	-	CASSEDRGEGYTF	TGTGCCAGCAGTGAGGACCGGGGGGAAGGCTACACCTTC
TRBJ1-1	TRBV25-1	-	-	CASGRRGGSVGTEAFF	TGTGCCAGTGGCCGGAGGGGGGGCTCGGTGGGCACTGAAGCTTTCTTT
TRBJ1-2	TRBV5-6	-	-	CASSLYRDGYTF	TGTGCCAGCAGCTTGTACAGGGATGGCTACACCTTC
TRBJ1-5	TRBV19	-	TRBD1	CASSWTGDSNQPQHF	TGTGCCAGTAGTTGGACAGGGGATAGCAATCAGCCCCAGCATTTT
TRBJ1-1	TRBV5-4	-	-	CASSLDKGPNTEAFF	TGTGCCAGCAGCTTGGACAAGGGGCCGAACACTGAAGCTTTCTTT
TRBJ2-7	TRBV6-5	-	TRBD1	CASWTGPYEQYF	TGTGCCAGCTGGACAGGCCCCTACGAGCAGTACTTC
TRBJ2-2	TRBV5-5	-	TRBD1	CASRHGQVNTGELFF	TGTGCCAGCAGACACGGACAGGTGAACACCGGGGAGCTGTTTTTT
TRBJ2-7	TRBV6-5	-	-	CASSPAGDEQYF	TGTGCCAGCAGTCCCGCAGGGGACGAGCAGTACTTC
TRBJ2-1	TRBV5-4	-	TRBD2	CASSLTSGSYNEQFF	TGTGCCAGCAGCCTAACTAGCGGGAGTTACAATGAGCAGTTCTTC
TRBJ1-6	TRBV9	-	-	CASSVGGVNSPLHF	TGTGCCAGCAGCGTAGGGGGAGTGAATTCACCCCTCCACTTT
TRBJ2-7	TRBV2	-	-	CASSEYGRGYEQYF	TGTGCCAGCAGTGAATACGGCAGGGGATACGAGCAGTACTTC
TRBJ2-7	TRBV29-1	-	TRBD2	CSVETRRGSLSYEQYF	TGCAGCGTTGAAACGCGGCGGGGGTCCCTCTCGTACGAGCAGTACTTC
TRBJ2-1	TRBV9	-	TRBD2	CASSVGLAGGKPHYNEQFF	TGTGCCAGCAGCGTAGGACTAGCGGGAGGGAAGCCCCATTACAATGAGCAGTTCTTC
TRBJ1-6	TRBV3-1/TRBV3-2	-	TRBD1	CASSQRTGGIYNSPLHF	TGTGCCAGCAGCCAACGAACAGGGGGCATCTATAATTCACCCCTCCACTTT
TRBJ1-6	TRBV30	once	-	CAWRAVNSPLHF	TGTGCCTGGAGGGCTGTTAATTCACCCCTCCACTTT
TRBJ1-2	TRBV4-1	-	TRBD1	CASSQEGQGARGYTF	TGCGCCAGCAGCCAAGAGGGACAGGGGGCGCGTGGCTACACCTTC
TRBJ2-6	TRBV5-1	-	-	CASSLAYNSGANVLTF	TGCGCCAGCAGCTTGGCGTACAACTCTGGGGCCAACGTCCTGACTTTC